The 23 T cell receptor beta chains below come from one sample, sequenced in a study of a mutant IDH1 vaccine in newly diagnosed glioma. Libraries were prepared by immunoSEQ multiplex PCR; TCRdb keeps only in-frame clonotypes and omits some of them. The sample includes 60,000 or so clones, 85% to 90% seen only once; the top ten take about 4.2%. Time point meaning: week 5, during vaccination. Every vaccination contained 300 ug of the mutant IDH1 20-mer peptide and was paired with topical imiquimod. What these receptors recognize is not known. The material sequenced was PBMCs, taken from a glioma patient whose treatment included an IDH1 peptide vaccine. The receptors were sampled from a woman in her forties with glioma.

The chain couples TRBV2 to TRBJ1-3; possible D gene TRBD1, 5 bases. Trimming pared 7 bases from V and 4 bases from J, leaving 11 bases between. The CDR3 runs to 13 residues. Germline lookup yields CDR1 SNHLY and CDR2 FYNNEI. This CDR3 is CASNGGYGNTIYF. The DNA for the CDR3 is TGTGCCAGCAACGGGGGGTACGGAAACACCATATATTTT.

In DNA form, the CDR3 reads TGCGCCAGCAGCTCGGGGACAGGCTACTACGAGCAGTACTTC. Its translation: CASSSGTGYYEQYF. The chain joins TRBV5-1 to TRBJ2-7; 8 nucleotides agree with TRBD1. The CDR3 spans 14 residues. The ends lost 3 bases at V and 3 bases at J; junction bases unmatched: 5. CDR1 SGHRS and CDR2 YFSETQ come from the germline V gene.

The V gene is TRBV5-4, the J gene TRBJ2-3; the match to TRBD2 covers 8 bases. V was pared by 1 base and J by 1 base, with 8 bases of the junction left unmatched. Germline V gene lookup returns CDR1 SGHNT and CDR2 YYREEE (reference sequence). This CDR3 is built from 17 residues. In DNA, the CDR3 is TGTGCCAGCAGCTTGTTGGTCCGGGAGGGTGGCACAGATACGCAGTATTTT. It encodes CASSLLVREGGTDTQYF.

J is TRBJ2-7 and V is TRBV11-1; D ambiguous. The CDR3 is 13 residues long. The V and J ends lost 3 bases and 1 base respectively, with 7 bases between them. Looked up from germline, CDR1 is SGHAT and CDR2 is FQDESV (reference sequence). The CDR3 sequence: CASSLTESYEQYF. CDR3 DNA sequence: TGTGCCAGCAGCTTGACGGAGTCCTACGAGCAGTACTTC. The variable domain in full, completed from reference TRBV11-1 and TRBJ2-7, reads EAEVAQSPRYKITEKSQAVAFWCDPISGHATLYWYRQILGQGPELLVQFQDESVVDDSQLPKDRFSAERLKGVDSTLKIQPAELGDSAMYLCASSLTESYEQYFGPGTRLTVT.

This rearrangement joins TRBV7-9 to TRBJ2-3; D gene uncertain. Germline V gene data show CDR1 as SEHNR and CDR2 as FQNEAQ (reference sequence). V gave up 2 bases and J gave up 2 bases, with 8 bases separating them. The CDR3 is 14 residues long. CDR3 DNA: TGTGCCAGCAGCTTACTAGGAACCACAGATACGCAGTATTTT. As protein: CASSLLGTTDTQYF.

A single count supports this clone. V and J are TRBV15 and TRBJ2-1; D may correspond to TRBD1 or TRBD2 (5 bases each). The CDR3 runs 15 residues. Trimming removed 5 bases at V and 2 bases at J, with 13 bases between. Germline lookup yields CDR1 LNHNV and CDR2 YYDKDF (reference sequence). CDR3 nucleotides: TGTGCCACCAGCCCCAGGGACGGAGCCTACAATGAGCAGTTCTTC. Translating it yields CATSPRDGAYNEQFF.

CDR3 bases: TGCGCCAGCAGCCGGGGGGGACCTTCCGAAAAACTGTTTTTT. The encoded protein is CASSRGGPSEKLFF. V is TRBV5-1 and J is TRBJ1-4, with D possibly matching TRBD1 (5 bases). The CDR3 sequence is 14 residues long. V was shortened by 4 bases and J by 8 bases, with 15 bases between the two germline ends. Germline V gene sequence: CDR1 SGHRS, CDR2 YFSETQ.

This CDR3 reads CASADLIVREQYF. CDR3 sequence (DNA): TGTGCCAGCGCTGATCTGATAGTTCGGGAGCAGTACTTC. V usage is TRBV19 and J usage is TRBJ2-7; no definite D call. From germline, CDR1 is LNHDA and CDR2 SQIVND (reference sequence). V was shortened by 9 bases and J by 7 bases, with 19 bases between the two germline ends. This CDR3 is 13 amino acids long.

This chain links TRBV15 with TRBJ2-5; D is unresolved. CDR1 and CDR2 (germline): LNHNV, YYDKDF (reference sequence). V lost 6 bases and J 4 bases, leaving 21 bases between the germline ends. The CDR3 spans 16 residues. CDR3 in amino acids: CATRVLVAGRRETQYF. CDR3 in DNA: TGTGCCACCAGGGTGCTGGTCGCAGGTCGGAGAGAGACCCAGTACTTC.

The chain combines TRBV6-5 with TRBJ2-6; no definite D call. CDR3 length: 14 residues. Germline lookup yields CDR1 MNHEY and CDR2 SVGAGI. V gave up 6 bases and J gave up 1 base, with 7 bases separating them. The CDR3 here is CASSGSSGANVLTF. DNA for the CDR3: TGTGCCAGCAGCGGATCGTCTGGGGCCAACGTCCTGACTTTC.

This rearrangement joins TRBV4-1 to TRBJ1-1; D remains unclear. Germline CDR1 MGHRA, CDR2 YSYEKL. CDR3 size: 15 residues. V was pared by 4 bases and J by 2 bases, with 14 bases between. CDR3 DNA sequence: TGCGCCAGCAGCCCTGGGCAGTGGGTAAACACTGAAGCTTTCTTT. Protein sequence: CASSPGQWVNTEAFF.

This clone has a single count. The chain combines TRBV9 with TRBJ1-6; 8 bases map to TRBD1. The J segment lost 10 bases and the V segment lost 3 bases, leaving 6 bases of the junction unmatched. This CDR3 contains 14 residues. The germline CDR1 and CDR2 sequences are SGDLS and YYNGEE. The CDR3 sequence is CASSAQGAGSPLHF. The CDR3, as DNA: TGTGCCAGCAGCGCCCAGGGGGCAGGGTCACCCCTCCACTTT.

V and J are TRBV7-2 and TRBJ2-7; no reliable D call. The V gene lost 5 bases and the J gene lost 0 bases, with 14 bases spanning the gap. The germline V gene has CDR1 SGHTA and CDR2 FQGNSA. The CDR3 covers 15 residues. The CDR3 here is CASSTKKSYSYEQYF. The CDR3 DNA is TGTGCCAGCAGCACCAAGAAGAGCTACTCCTACGAGCAGTACTTC.

The rearrangement links TRBV6-1 to TRBJ1-2; TRBD1 is a possible D gene (6 bases). This CDR3 is built from 14 residues. Trimming stripped 4 bases from V and 6 bases from J, with 15 bases between. Germline V gives CDR1 MNHNS, CDR2 SASEGT. The CDR3 spells CASSVPGTKNGYTF. The CDR3 nucleotides read TGTGCCAGCAGTGTCCCCGGGACAAAGAATGGCTACACCTTC.

This sequence joins TRBV4-1 and TRBJ2-7, with TRBD2 identical over 11 bases. Germline V CDR1 and CDR2: MGHRA, YSYEKL. The CDR3 has 17 residues. V dropped 2 bases and J dropped 4; count of bases not matched to a gene: 10. CDR3 protein: CASSQPGSSGGFYEQYF. CDR3 coding DNA: TGCGCCAGCAGCCAACCTGGGTCTAGCGGGGGGTTTTACGAGCAGTACTTC.

The V and J genes are TRBV6-6 and TRBJ1-2; D perhaps matches TRBD1 (5 bases). The germline CDR1 and CDR2 sequences are MNHNY and SVGAGI (reference sequence). This CDR3 is 15 amino acids long. V lost 2 bases and J lost 7, with 17 bases in between. The CDR3 coding sequence is TGTGCCAGCAGTTACGACGGCCAGGGCACGTCTGGCTACACCTTC. It yields the protein CASSYDGQGTSGYTF.

The chain has TRBV5-4 and TRBJ2-1; D is perhaps TRBD1 or TRBD2 (6 bases each). The V end lost 4 bases, the J end lost 2 bases, and 16 bases lay between the germline ends. CDR3 length equals 16 residues. Germline V CDR1 and CDR2: SGHNT, YYREEE (reference sequence). DNA of the CDR3: TGTGCCAGCAGCGAAGGGGGGACAAACCCCTACAATGAGCAGTTCTTC. Amino acids: CASSEGGTNPYNEQFF. Full variable domain (rest looked up from reference TRBV5-4 and TRBJ2-1): ETGVTQSPTHLIKTRGQQVTLRCSSQSGHNTVSWYQQALGQGPQFIFQYYREEENGRGNFPPRFSGLQFPNYSSELNVNALELDDSALYLCASSEGGTNPYNEQFFGPGTRLTVL.

This clone came up once. The J gene is TRBJ2-1, the V gene TRBV4-1; 8 bases line up with TRBD1. From germline, CDR1 is MGHRA and CDR2 YSYEKL. CDR3 length equals 15 residues. V lost 5 bases to trimming and J lost 6 bases; unmatched junction nucleotides: 9. The CDR3, as DNA: TGCGCCAGCAGCACCGGGACAGGTGGGACCAATGAGCAGTTCTTC. Translating it yields CASSTGTGGTNEQFF.

The chain employs TRBV18 and TRBJ1-3; D not certain. The CDR3 is made up of 16 amino acids. Per germline, CDR1 KGHSH and CDR2 LQKENI. Trimming removed 3 bases from V and 0 bases from J, with 12 bases in between. CDR3 sequence: CASSPTYKFSGNTIYF. DNA for the CDR3: TGTGCCAGCTCACCCACCTATAAGTTCTCTGGAAACACCATATATTTT. The variable domain in full, with the rest retrieved from reference TRBV18 and TRBJ1-3, is NAGVMQNPRHLVRRRGQEARLRCSPMKGHSHVYWYRQLPEEGLKFMVYLQKENIIDESGMPKERFSAEFPKEGPSILRIQQVVRGDSAAYFCASSPTYKFSGNTIYFGEGSWLTVV.

The sample holds one count of this clone. CDR3 residues: CASSLGRGDSSGNTIYF. CDR3 sequence (DNA): TGTGCCAGCAGCTTAGGGAGGGGCGACAGTTCTGGAAACACCATATATTTT. The gene calls are TRBV7-9 and TRBJ1-3, with D possibly matching TRBD1 (5 bases). V was pared by 1 base and J by 1 base, with 14 bases between. The CDR3 consists of 17 residues. In germline, CDR1 is SEHNR, CDR2 FQNEAQ (reference sequence). Complete variable domain (other parts from reference TRBV7-9 and TRBJ1-3): DTGVSQNPRHKITKRGQNVTFRCDPISEHNRLYWYRQTLGQGPEFLTYFQNEAQLEKSRLLSDRFSAERPKGSFSTLEIQRTEQGDSAMYLCASSLGRGDSSGNTIYFGEGSWLTVV.

This sequence joins TRBV5-4 and TRBJ2-2; 12 bases match TRBD1. CDR1 and CDR2 from the germline V gene are SGHNT and YYREEE (reference sequence). The CDR3 is made up of 16 amino acids. The J segment lost 4 bases and the V segment lost 5 bases, leaving 6 bases of the junction unmatched. CDR3 sequence: CASSDAGQGATGELFF. The CDR3 DNA reads as TGTGCCAGCAGTGATGCGGGACAGGGGGCCACCGGGGAGCTGTTTTTT.

The chain recombines TRBV7-8 with TRBJ2-2, with 7 bases identical to TRBD2. This CDR3 is built from 15 residues. Germline V gene lookup returns CDR1 SGHVS and CDR2 FQNEAQ. V was clipped by 5 bases and J by 3 bases; unmatched bases: 6. In nucleotides, the CDR3 is TGTGCCAGCAGCCGGGCGGGAGCGGACACCGGGGAGCTGTTTTTT. It yields the protein CASSRAGADTGELFF.

The chain combines TRBV4-1 with TRBJ1-4; a weak D match, TRBD1 (5 bases). This CDR3 spans 16 amino acids. With 1 base removed from V and 8 bases from J, the gap between germline ends came to 17 bases. From germline, CDR1 is MGHRA and CDR2 YSYEKL. For the CDR3, the DNA is TGCGCCAGCAGCCAAGGGGCCGGGGCCCGGAGGGAAAAACTGTTTTTT. It encodes CASSQGAGARREKLFF.